A single sample is the source of the 21 T cell receptor beta chains below, sequenced in a study of cytomegalovirus exposure and HLA in healthy donors (dated by TCRdb to 2017 to 2019). The library was prepared using the immunoSEQ multiplex PCR assay. The source is immuneACCESS, and TCRdb retained only in-frame sequences with V and J called. Part of the clones is not carried over; for the studies checked, unresolved V genes explain less than half of this, and the remainder is unexplained. For this sample the table gives more than 90,000 clones, of which roughly nine tenths were detected only once. Around 4.5% of the sample lies in the top ten. The sequenced material came from PBMCs. The receptors shown here come from a man younger than 35 in good health and CMV-seropositive.

The rearrangement links TRBV27 to TRBJ2-1; 9 bases map to TRBD2. Germline CDR1 reads MNHEY; CDR2 reads SMNVEV (reference sequence). This CDR3 contains 16 residues. J was trimmed by 4 bases and V by 6 bases; bases with no gene match: 10. The CDR3 loop reads CASRDSGGLNYNEQFF. The CDR3 coding sequence is TGTGCCAGCAGGGATAGCGGGGGATTGAATTACAATGAGCAGTTCTTC.

The genes are TRBV7-2 and TRBJ2-5; D possibly corresponds to TRBD2 (6 bases). Per germline, CDR1 SGHTA and CDR2 FQGNSA. V lost 1 base, J lost 5 bases, and 11 bases lay in between. CDR3 length: 14 amino acids. This CDR3 is CASSLESAGETQYF. CDR3 sequence (DNA): TGTGCCAGCAGCTTAGAATCTGCGGGGGAGACCCAGTACTTC.

The chain combines TRBV5-8 with TRBJ1-5, with TRBD1 matching over 10 bases. The CDR3 runs 16 residues. With 5 bases clipped from V and 0 bases from J, the junction kept 5 bases outside the gene matches. The V gene's germline CDR1 is SGHTS and CDR2 YDEGEE. The CDR3 DNA reads as TGTGCCAGCAGAGACAGGGGGCCATATAGCAATCAGCCCCAGCATTTT. Residues: CASRDRGPYSNQPQHF.

CDR3 residues: CASLAGGGLPYEQYF. CDR3 bases: TGTGCCAGCCTTGCGGGCGGGGGCTTACCCTACGAGCAGTACTTC. This chain connects TRBV7-9 to TRBJ2-7; maybe TRBD2 (7 bases). Trimming removed 8 bases at V and 2 bases at J, with 19 bases between. Germline V CDR1 and CDR2: SEHNR, FQNEAQ (reference sequence). The CDR3 contains 15 residues.

The chain joins TRBV5-1 to TRBJ2-5, with D possibly TRBD2 on 5 matching bases. Germline CDR1 is SGHRS and CDR2 is YFSETQ. Trimming shortened V by 7 bases and J by 4 bases, and 14 bases separated the two germline ends. The CDR3 is 13 amino acids. CDR3 nucleotides: TGCGCCAGCGTTGCCGGAGGCTCAGAGACCCAGTACTTC. As protein: CASVAGGSETQYF. Based on the CDR3 plus reference TRBV5-1 and TRBJ2-5, the full variable domain is KAGVTQTPRYLIKTRGQQVTLSCSPISGHRSVSWYQQTPGQGLQFLFEYFSETQRNKGNFPGRFSGRQFSNSRSEMNVSTLELGDSALYLCASVAGGSETQYFGPGTRLLVL.

The chain recombines TRBV27 with TRBJ2-7; the D gene is possibly TRBD2 (5 bases). Trimming cost V 7 bases and J 3 bases, with 13 bases left between them. The germline V gene has CDR1 MNHEY and CDR2 SMNVEV (reference sequence). The CDR3 covers 13 residues. Written as DNA, the CDR3 is TGTGCCAGCACTCAACGGGCGGGCTACGAGCAGTACTTC. This codes for CASTQRAGYEQYF.

A note on this clone: Other DNA sequences within the sample encode an identical CDR3. The rearrangement links TRBV14 to TRBJ1-6; TRBD1 aligns across 9 bases. Germline V lookup: CDR1 SGHDN, CDR2 FVKESK. After removal of 4 bases from V and 6 bases from J, the junction contained 4 bases not matched to a gene. This CDR3 comprises 15 residues. The CDR3 DNA is TGTGCCAGCAGCCGGGACAGGGTTGGTAATTCACCCCTCCACTTT. Translated, it gives CASSRDRVGNSPLHF. Looking up the rest from reference TRBV14 and TRBJ1-6 gives the full variable domain: EAGVTQFPSHSVIEKGQTVTLRCDPISGHDNLYWYRRVMGKEIKFLLHFVKESKQDESGMPNNRFLAERTGGTYSTLKVQPAELEDSGVYFCASSRDRVGNSPLHFGNGTRLTVT.

V is TRBV19 and J is TRBJ1-6; D is possibly TRBD1 (5 bases). The CDR3 loop spans 15 amino acids. Per germline, CDR1 LNHDA and CDR2 SQIVND (reference sequence). V dropped 3 bases and J dropped 7 bases, with 13 bases sitting between them. CDR3 sequence (DNA): TGTGCCAGTAGTATTACGACAGCTGGAAATTCACCCCTCCACTTT. This gives the protein CASSITTAGNSPLHF.

Turning to this clone: This same CDR3 is encoded by further DNA sequences in the sample. The V and J genes are TRBV7-9 and TRBJ1-2, with 8 bases that match TRBD1. The CDR3 runs to 14 residues. The germline CDR1 and CDR2 sequences are SEHNR and FQNEAQ (reference sequence). Germline trimming cut 4 bases from V and 3 bases from J; bases unmatched to any gene: 4. The DNA of the CDR3 is TGTGCCAGCAGCTCCGGGACAGGCGACTATGGCTACACCTTC. Protein: CASSSGTGDYGYTF.

The sample holds one count of this clone. The rearrangement uses TRBV19 and TRBJ1-1; D uncertain. V was trimmed by 6 bases and J by 4 bases, leaving 15 bases between them. Germline values: CDR1 LNHDA, CDR2 SQIVND (reference sequence). The CDR3 spans 14 residues. The CDR3 sequence: CASRDSGEGTEAFF. Written as DNA, the CDR3 is TGTGCCAGTAGGGACTCCGGGGAAGGCACTGAAGCTTTCTTT.

The gene calls are TRBV27 and TRBJ2-7, with D possibly TRBD2 on 5 matching bases. Trimming cost V 0 bases and J 6 bases, with 12 bases left between them. The CDR3 is 14 amino acids. Germline assignment: CDR1 MNHEY and CDR2 SMNVEV (reference sequence). The CDR3 DNA reads as TGTGCCAGCAGTTTATCGACGGAGGTAGGCGAGCAGTACTTC. Its protein product is CASSLSTEVGEQYF.

The chain carries TRBV10-3 and TRBJ2-1, with 8 nucleotides matching TRBD2. Per germline, CDR1 ENHRY and CDR2 SYGVKD. The CDR3 extends over 14 amino acids. V gave up 3 bases and J gave up 7 bases; unmatched junction bases: 5. This CDR3 is CAISDGGGRNEQFF. The CDR3 DNA reads TGTGCCATCAGTGACGGCGGGGGGCGGAATGAGCAGTTCTTC.

This chain uses TRBV4-1 with TRBJ2-3; D is perhaps TRBD2 (6 bases). The CDR3 totals 13 residues. Trimming removed 4 bases from V and 6 bases from J, with 11 bases in between. Germline CDR1 and CDR2: MGHRA and YSYEKL. The CDR3 nucleotides are TGCGCCAGCAGCCGTGTCGGGGGTGATACGCAGTATTTT. Its translation: CASSRVGGDTQYF.

This sequence joins TRBV27 and TRBJ1-2, with D tentatively TRBD1 (6 bases). The CDR3 covers 13 residues. From germline, CDR1 is MNHEY and CDR2 SMNVEV (reference sequence). Deletions cut 5 bases from V and 3 bases from J, with 10 bases between. The CDR3 is CASSVRTDYGYTF. CDR3 DNA sequence: TGTGCCAGCAGTGTCCGGACAGACTATGGCTACACCTTC.

This chain uses TRBV5-1 with TRBJ1-1; 7 positions match TRBD1. With 6 bases clipped from V and 2 bases from J, the junction kept 7 bases outside the gene matches. The germline V gene encodes CDR1 SGHRS and CDR2 YFSETQ. CDR3 length equals 14 residues. CDR3 loop: CASTLRQGNTEAFF. The DNA of the CDR3 is TGCGCCAGCACGCTACGACAGGGTAACACTGAAGCTTTCTTT.

V gene TRBV18 combines with J gene TRBJ1-6; 9 bases are a match to TRBD1. V lost 1 base to trimming and J lost 9 bases; unmatched junction nucleotides: 4. The CDR3 is 15 residues long. Germline-derived CDR1 and CDR2 are KGHSH and LQKENI. The CDR3 nucleotides are TGTGCCAGCTCACCACTGGGACAGGGTATTTCACCCCTCCACTTT. Translated, it gives CASSPLGQGISPLHF.

This rearrangement joins TRBV7-8 to TRBJ1-6, with 9 bases that match TRBD1. Germline CDR1 and CDR2: SGHVS and FQNEAQ. V lost 0 bases and J lost 7; bases outside the gene matches: 13. The CDR3 contains 19 residues. As DNA, the CDR3 is TGTGCCAGCAGCTTAGCGGGACAGGGCAGACCTAGGCGAAATTCACCCCTCCACTTT. Translating it yields CASSLAGQGRPRRNSPLHF.

This clone has more than one count but fewer than ten. CDR3 protein: CASSIGSRGTEAFF. The CDR3 DNA sequence: TGTGCCAGCAGTATCGGGAGCCGCGGGACTGAAGCTTTCTTT. The chain recombines TRBV5-6 with TRBJ1-1; unclear D gene. CDR1 is SGHDT, CDR2 YYEEEE, per germline. CDR3 length: 14 residues. V shed 5 bases and J shed 5 bases, with 16 bases lying between them.

This clone appeared a single time. The rearrangement links TRBV7-9 to TRBJ2-1; 7 nucleotides match TRBD2. This CDR3 region has 16 residues. The V gene end was trimmed by 6 bases and the J gene end by 1 base; junction bases not matched to a gene: 9. Germline V gene data show CDR1 as SEHNR and CDR2 as FQNEAQ (reference sequence). The CDR3 DNA is TGTGCCAGCAGATCTAGCGGTGAACTTTCCTACAATGAGCAGTTCTTC. Translated: CASRSSGELSYNEQFF.

The chain has TRBV4-1 and TRBJ2-7; D ambiguous. V was clipped by 3 bases and J by 5 bases, with 11 bases between them. The CDR3 has 13 amino acids. Germline CDR1 is MGHRA and CDR2 is YSYEKL. CDR3 residues: CASSQTLLDEQYF. CDR3 DNA sequence: TGCGCCAGCAGCCAGACACTTTTGGACGAGCAGTACTTC.

The chain has TRBV2 and TRBJ1-2; TRBD1 agrees at 9 bases. Unmatched junction bases numbered 11, after V lost 5 bases and J lost 4 bases. The length of the CDR3 is 16 residues. Germline V lookup: CDR1 SNHLY, CDR2 FYNNEI. The CDR3 coding sequence is TGTGCCAGCAGTTATATAGGGGACAGGGCGGCCTATGGCTACACCTTC. Translation: CASSYIGDRAAYGYTF.